What follows describes a single TCR beta chain. The CDR3 contains 15 residues. V was shortened by 9 bases and J by 2 bases, with 17 bases between the two germline ends. From germline, CDR1 is LNHDA and CDR2 SQIVND (reference sequence). The sample is drawn from a study of CD8+CD57+ T cells in acquired aplastic anemia. The study profiled TCR beta VDJ and CDR3 using genomic DNA as template. One entry per CDR3 protein, called by TCRdb with MiXCR from the reads. The sample consists of approximately 260,000 distinct CDR3 sequences, 82% of them appearing once. Only patients with CD8+CD57+ cell expansion on flow cytometry were chosen for sequencing.

The chain has TRBV19 and TRBJ2-1; D call uncertain. Sequencing used sorted CD4+, CD8+, or CD8+CD57+ T cells (not recorded which) from PBMCs. The receptor was derived from a human donor with aplastic anemia. CDR3 in amino acids: CASSVDQNAYNEQFF. The CDR3 region has the DNA TGTGCCAGCAGTGTAGACCAGAACGCCTACAATGAGCAGTTCTTC.